This T cell receptor beta chain was obtained from a study of control samples from healthy donors and cancer patients. CDR1 and CDR2 from the germline V gene are MNHEY and SVGAGI. With 8 bases removed from V and 6 bases from J, the gap between germline ends came to 16 bases. This CDR3 is 14 amino acids long. Some clones are missing from TCRdb's copy, which holds only in-frame ones; the method was immunoSEQ multiplex PCR. This table holds around 170,000 clones, 88% found once. The clonotype comes from a woman between 25 and 40 years old in good health. The specimen was blood. The chain is built from TRBV6-5 and TRBJ2-2, with D perhaps assigned TRBD1 or TRBD2 (5 bases each). The CDR3 sequence: CASSVQGAAGELFF. The CDR3, as DNA: TGTGCCAGCTCAGTTCAGGGAGCGGCCGGGGAGCTGTTTTTT.